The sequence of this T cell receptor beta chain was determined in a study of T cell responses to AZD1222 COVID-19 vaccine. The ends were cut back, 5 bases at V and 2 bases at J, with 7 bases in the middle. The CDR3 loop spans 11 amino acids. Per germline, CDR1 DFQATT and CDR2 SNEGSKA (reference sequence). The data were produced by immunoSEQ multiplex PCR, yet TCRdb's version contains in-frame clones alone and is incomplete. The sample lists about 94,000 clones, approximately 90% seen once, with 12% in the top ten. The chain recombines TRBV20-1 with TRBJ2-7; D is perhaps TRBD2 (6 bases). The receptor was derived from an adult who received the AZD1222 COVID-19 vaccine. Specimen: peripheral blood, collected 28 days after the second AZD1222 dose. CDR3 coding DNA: TGCAGTGCTGGGACTGCCTACGAGCAGTACTTC. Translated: CSAGTAYEQYF.